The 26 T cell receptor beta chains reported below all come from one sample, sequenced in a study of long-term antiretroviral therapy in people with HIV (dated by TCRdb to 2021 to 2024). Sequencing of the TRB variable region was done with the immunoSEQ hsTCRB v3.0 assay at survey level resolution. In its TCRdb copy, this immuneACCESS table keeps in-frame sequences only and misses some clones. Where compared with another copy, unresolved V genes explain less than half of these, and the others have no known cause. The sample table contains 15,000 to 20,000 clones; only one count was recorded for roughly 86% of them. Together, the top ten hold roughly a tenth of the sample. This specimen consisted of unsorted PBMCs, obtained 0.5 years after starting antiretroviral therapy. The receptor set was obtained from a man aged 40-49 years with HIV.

Here the CDR3 reads CASSLTAGGETQYF. The CDR3 coding sequence is TGTGCCAGCAGTTTAACAGCGGGGGGAGAGACCCAGTACTTC. The chain recombines TRBV27 with TRBJ2-5; 9 bases match TRBD2. The germline CDR1 and CDR2 sequences are MNHEY and SMNVEV (reference sequence). The CDR3 covers 14 residues. With 2 bases clipped from V and 4 bases from J, the junction kept 2 bases outside the gene matches.

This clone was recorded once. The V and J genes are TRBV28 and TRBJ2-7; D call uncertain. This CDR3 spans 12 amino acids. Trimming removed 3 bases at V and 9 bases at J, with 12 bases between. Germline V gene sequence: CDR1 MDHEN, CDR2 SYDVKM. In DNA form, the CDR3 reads TGTGCCAGCAGTTTTACGCGGTCTCGGCAGTACTTC. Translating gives CASSFTRSRQYF.

In nucleotides, the CDR3 is TGTGCCAGCAGCCAAGGGGGGACTAGCGGAGCCTACAATGAGCAGTTCTTC. Protein sequence: CASSQGGTSGAYNEQFF. The chain employs TRBV4-2 and TRBJ2-1, with 11 bases that match TRBD2. Germline assignment: CDR1 LGHNA and CDR2 YNFKEQ. The V and J ends lost 1 base and 2 bases, in that order; junction bases with no gene match: 4. The CDR3 totals 17 residues.

The DNA for the CDR3 is TGTGCCTCCAGGGAGGGGGGTTACGAGCAGTACTTC. It yields the protein CASREGGYEQYF. V usage is TRBV28 and J usage is TRBJ2-7; D might be TRBD2 (7 bases). This CDR3 is built from 12 residues. V lost 11 bases to trimming and J lost 4 bases, with 15 bases between them. Germline-derived CDR1 and CDR2 are MDHEN and SYDVKM. Complete variable domain (other parts from reference TRBV28 and TRBJ2-7): DVKVTQSSRYLVKRTGEKVFLECVQDMDHENMFWYRQDPGLGLRLIYFSYDVKMKEKGDIPEGYSVSREKKERFSLILESASTNQTSMYLCASREGGYEQYFGPGTRLTVT.

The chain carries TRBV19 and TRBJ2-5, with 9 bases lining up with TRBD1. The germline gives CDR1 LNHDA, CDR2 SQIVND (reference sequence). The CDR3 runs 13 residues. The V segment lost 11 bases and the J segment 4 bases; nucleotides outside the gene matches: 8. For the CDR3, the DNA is TGTGCCGTGGGGACAGGGAAGGCAGAGACCCAGTACTTC. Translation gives CAVGTGKAETQYF.

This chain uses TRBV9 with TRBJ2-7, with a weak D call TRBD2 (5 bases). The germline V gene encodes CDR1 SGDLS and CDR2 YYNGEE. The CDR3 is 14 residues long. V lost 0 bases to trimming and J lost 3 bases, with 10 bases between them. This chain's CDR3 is CASSVEASFYEQYF. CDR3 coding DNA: TGTGCCAGCAGCGTAGAGGCTAGCTTCTACGAGCAGTACTTC.

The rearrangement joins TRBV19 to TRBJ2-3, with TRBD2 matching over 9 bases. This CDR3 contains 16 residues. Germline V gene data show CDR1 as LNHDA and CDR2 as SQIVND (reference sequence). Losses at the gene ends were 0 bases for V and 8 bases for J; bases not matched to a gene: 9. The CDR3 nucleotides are TGTGCCAGTAGTATAGATGCTGGCGGGGGGGCCGGTACGCAGTATTTT. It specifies CASSIDAGGGAGTQYF.

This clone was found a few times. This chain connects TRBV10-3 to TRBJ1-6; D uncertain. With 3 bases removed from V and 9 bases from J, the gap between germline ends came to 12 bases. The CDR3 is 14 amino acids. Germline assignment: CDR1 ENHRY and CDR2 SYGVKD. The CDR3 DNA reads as TGTGCCATCAGTGACCCGGTGGGTAGTTCACCCCTCCACTTT. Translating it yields CAISDPVGSSPLHF.

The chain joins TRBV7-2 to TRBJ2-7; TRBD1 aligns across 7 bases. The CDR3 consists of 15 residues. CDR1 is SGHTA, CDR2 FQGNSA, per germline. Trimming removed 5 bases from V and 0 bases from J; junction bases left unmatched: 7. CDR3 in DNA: TGTGCCAGCAGCCTGACAGGGAGAGGCTCCTACGAGCAGTACTTC. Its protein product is CASSLTGRGSYEQYF.

CDR3 DNA sequence: TGTGCCAGCAGAATAAGAAACACTGAAGCTTTCTTT. Residues: CASRIRNTEAFF. The chain combines TRBV28 with TRBJ1-1, with D hard to call. Germline V gene data show CDR1 as MDHEN and CDR2 as SYDVKM. This CDR3 spans 12 amino acids. The V end lost 6 bases, the J end lost 2 bases, and 7 bases lay between the germline ends.

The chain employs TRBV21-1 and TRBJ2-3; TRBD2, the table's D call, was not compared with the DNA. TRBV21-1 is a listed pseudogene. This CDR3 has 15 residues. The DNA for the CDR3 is TGTGCCAGCAGCACTAAGCGGGGTAGCACAGATACGCAGTATTTT. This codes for CASSTKRGSTDTQYF.

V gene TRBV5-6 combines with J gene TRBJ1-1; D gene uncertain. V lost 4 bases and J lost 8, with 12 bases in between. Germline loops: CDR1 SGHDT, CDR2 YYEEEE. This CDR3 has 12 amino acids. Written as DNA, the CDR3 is TGTGCCAGCAGCCCTGCCGTCGGAGAAGCTTTCTTT. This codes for CASSPAVGEAFF.

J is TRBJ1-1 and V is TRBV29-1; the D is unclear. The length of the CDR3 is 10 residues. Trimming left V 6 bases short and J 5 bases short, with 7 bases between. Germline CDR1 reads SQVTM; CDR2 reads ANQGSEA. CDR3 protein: CSVGNTEAFF. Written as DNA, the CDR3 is TGCAGCGTGGGGAATACTGAAGCTTTCTTT.

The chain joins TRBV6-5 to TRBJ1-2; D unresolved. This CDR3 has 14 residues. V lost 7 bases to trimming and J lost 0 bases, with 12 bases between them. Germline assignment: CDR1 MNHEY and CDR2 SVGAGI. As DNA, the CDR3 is TGTGCCAGCACCAAGGGTTTCCCTAACTATGGCTACACCTTC. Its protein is CASTKGFPNYGYTF.

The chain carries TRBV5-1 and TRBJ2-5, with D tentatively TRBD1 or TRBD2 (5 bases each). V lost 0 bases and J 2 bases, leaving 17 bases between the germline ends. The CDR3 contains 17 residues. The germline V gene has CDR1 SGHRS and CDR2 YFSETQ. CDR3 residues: CASSLGNSRGGQETQYF. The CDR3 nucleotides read TGCGCCAGCAGCTTGGGAAATAGTCGGGGCGGGCAAGAGACCCAGTACTTC.

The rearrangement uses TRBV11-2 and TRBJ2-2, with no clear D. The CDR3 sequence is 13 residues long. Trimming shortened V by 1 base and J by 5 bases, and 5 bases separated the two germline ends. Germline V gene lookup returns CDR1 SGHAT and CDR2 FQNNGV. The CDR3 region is CASSLVVTGELFF. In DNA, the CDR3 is TGTGCCAGCAGCTTAGTTGTTACCGGGGAGCTGTTTTTT.

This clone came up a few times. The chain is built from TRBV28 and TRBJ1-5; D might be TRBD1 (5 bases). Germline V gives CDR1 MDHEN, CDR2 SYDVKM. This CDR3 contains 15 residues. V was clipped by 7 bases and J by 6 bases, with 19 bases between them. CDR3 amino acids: CASTFSTVGSQPQHF. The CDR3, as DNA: TGTGCCAGCACCTTCTCGACAGTTGGGAGTCAGCCCCAGCATTTT.

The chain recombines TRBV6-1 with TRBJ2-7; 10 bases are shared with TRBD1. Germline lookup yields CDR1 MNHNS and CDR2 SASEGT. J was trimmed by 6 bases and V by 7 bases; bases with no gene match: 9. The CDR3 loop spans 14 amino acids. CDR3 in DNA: TGTGCCAGCACCACCGGGACAGGGGCCTCCGAGCAGTACTTC. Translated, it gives CASTTGTGASEQYF.

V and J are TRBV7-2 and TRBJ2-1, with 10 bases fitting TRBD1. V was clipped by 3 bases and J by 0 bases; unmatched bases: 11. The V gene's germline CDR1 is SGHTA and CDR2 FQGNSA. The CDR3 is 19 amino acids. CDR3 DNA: TGTGCCAGCAGCTTGCACCGGGACAGGGGATATAGCTCCTACAATGAGCAGTTCTTC. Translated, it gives CASSLHRDRGYSSYNEQFF. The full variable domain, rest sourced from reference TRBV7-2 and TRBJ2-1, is GAGVSQSPSNKVTEKGKDVELRCDPISGHTALYWYRQSLGQGLEFLIYFQGNSAPDKSGLPSDRFSAERTGGSVSTLTIQRTQQEDSAVYLCASSLHRDRGYSSYNEQFFGPGTRLTVL.

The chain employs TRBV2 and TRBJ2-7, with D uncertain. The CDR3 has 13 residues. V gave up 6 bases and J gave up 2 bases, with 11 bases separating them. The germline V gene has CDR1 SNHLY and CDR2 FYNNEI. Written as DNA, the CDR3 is TGTGCCAGCAGACCTCCGGAACCCTACGAGCAGTACTTC. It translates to CASRPPEPYEQYF.

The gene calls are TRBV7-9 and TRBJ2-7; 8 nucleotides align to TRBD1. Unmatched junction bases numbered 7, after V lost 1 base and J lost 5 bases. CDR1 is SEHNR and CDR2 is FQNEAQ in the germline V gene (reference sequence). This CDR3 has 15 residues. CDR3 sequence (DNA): TGTGCCAGCAGCTTAGATACAGGGGGTATCCACGAGCAGTACTTC. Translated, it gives CASSLDTGGIHEQYF.

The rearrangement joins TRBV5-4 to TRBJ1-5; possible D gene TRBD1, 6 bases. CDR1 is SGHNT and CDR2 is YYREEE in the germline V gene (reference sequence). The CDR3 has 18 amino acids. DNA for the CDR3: TGTGCAGCCCCAGGGCAGGGGAATCCTCTAAATAGCAATCAGCCCCAGCATTTT. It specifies CAAPGQGNPLNSNQPQHF. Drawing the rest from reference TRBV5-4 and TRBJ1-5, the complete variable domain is ETGVTQSPTHLIKTRGQQVTLRCSSQSGHNTVSWYQQALGQGPQFIFQYYREEENGRGNFPPRFSGLQFPNYSSELNVNALELDDSALYLCAAPGQGNPLNSNQPQHFGDGTRLSIL.

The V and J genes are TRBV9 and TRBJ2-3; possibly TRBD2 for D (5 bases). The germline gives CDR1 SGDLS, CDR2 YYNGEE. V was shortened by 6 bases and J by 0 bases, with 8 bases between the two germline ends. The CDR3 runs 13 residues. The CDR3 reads CASTGVSTDTQYF. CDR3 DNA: TGTGCCAGCACCGGGGTTAGCACAGATACGCAGTATTTT.

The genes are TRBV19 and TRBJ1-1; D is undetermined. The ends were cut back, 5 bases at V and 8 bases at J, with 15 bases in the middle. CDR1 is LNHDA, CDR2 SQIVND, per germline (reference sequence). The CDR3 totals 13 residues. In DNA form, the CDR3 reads TGTGCCAGTAGTGTCGGTATCAGTAGGGAAGCTTTCTTT. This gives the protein CASSVGISREAFF. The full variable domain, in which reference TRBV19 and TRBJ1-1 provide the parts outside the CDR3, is DGGITQSPKYLFRKEGQNVTLSCEQNLNHDAMYWYRQDPGQGLRLIYYSQIVNDFQKGDIAEGYSVSREKKESFPLTVTSAQKNPTAFYLCASSVGISREAFFGQGTRLTVV.

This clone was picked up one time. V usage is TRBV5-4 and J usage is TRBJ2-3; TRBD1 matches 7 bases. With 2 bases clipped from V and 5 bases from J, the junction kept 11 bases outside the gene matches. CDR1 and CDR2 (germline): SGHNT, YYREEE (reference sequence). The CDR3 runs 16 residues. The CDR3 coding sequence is TGTGCCAGCAGCTTTTGGGACAGAAACTCAGAAGATACGCAGTATTTT. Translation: CASSFWDRNSEDTQYF. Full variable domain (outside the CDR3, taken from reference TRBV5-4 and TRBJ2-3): ETGVTQSPTHLIKTRGQQVTLRCSSQSGHNTVSWYQQALGQGPQFIFQYYREEENGRGNFPPRFSGLQFPNYSSELNVNALELDDSALYLCASSFWDRNSEDTQYFGPGTRLTVL.

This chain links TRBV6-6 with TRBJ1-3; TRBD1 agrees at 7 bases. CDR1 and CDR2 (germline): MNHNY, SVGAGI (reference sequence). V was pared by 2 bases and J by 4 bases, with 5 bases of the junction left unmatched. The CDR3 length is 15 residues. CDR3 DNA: TGTGCCAGCAGTTACCCGGGGACAGCAGGAAACACCATATATTTT. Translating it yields CASSYPGTAGNTIYF.